Here is one TCR beta chain with its context. Authors' analysis steps: Reference gene primer amplification gave estimated nucleated cell counts. Only in-frame clones appear in the TCRdb table, and some are missing; sequencing was by immunoSEQ multiplex PCR. V and J calls and clone size follow that table, whereas D and trimming were derived from the DNA. The data hold 450,000 to 500,000 clones, with around 90% observed a single time. The source of the sample is a study of blood T cell repertoires in COVID-19. This CDR3 has 11 amino acids. Germline V CDR1 and CDR2: SEHNR, FQNEAQ (reference sequence). Between the trimmed V and J ends, which lost 8 bases and 14 bases, there was a span of 18 bases.

This clonotype was sampled from a young woman who had recovered from COVID-19. The rearrangement uses TRBV7-9 and TRBJ1-2, with D tentatively TRBD1 (5 bases). The sample consisted of PBMCs or T cells enriched from blood (not recorded which). For the CDR3, the DNA is TGTGCCAGCGGACTTCGGGGGGTGGTTACCTTC. Amino acids: CASGLRGVVTF.